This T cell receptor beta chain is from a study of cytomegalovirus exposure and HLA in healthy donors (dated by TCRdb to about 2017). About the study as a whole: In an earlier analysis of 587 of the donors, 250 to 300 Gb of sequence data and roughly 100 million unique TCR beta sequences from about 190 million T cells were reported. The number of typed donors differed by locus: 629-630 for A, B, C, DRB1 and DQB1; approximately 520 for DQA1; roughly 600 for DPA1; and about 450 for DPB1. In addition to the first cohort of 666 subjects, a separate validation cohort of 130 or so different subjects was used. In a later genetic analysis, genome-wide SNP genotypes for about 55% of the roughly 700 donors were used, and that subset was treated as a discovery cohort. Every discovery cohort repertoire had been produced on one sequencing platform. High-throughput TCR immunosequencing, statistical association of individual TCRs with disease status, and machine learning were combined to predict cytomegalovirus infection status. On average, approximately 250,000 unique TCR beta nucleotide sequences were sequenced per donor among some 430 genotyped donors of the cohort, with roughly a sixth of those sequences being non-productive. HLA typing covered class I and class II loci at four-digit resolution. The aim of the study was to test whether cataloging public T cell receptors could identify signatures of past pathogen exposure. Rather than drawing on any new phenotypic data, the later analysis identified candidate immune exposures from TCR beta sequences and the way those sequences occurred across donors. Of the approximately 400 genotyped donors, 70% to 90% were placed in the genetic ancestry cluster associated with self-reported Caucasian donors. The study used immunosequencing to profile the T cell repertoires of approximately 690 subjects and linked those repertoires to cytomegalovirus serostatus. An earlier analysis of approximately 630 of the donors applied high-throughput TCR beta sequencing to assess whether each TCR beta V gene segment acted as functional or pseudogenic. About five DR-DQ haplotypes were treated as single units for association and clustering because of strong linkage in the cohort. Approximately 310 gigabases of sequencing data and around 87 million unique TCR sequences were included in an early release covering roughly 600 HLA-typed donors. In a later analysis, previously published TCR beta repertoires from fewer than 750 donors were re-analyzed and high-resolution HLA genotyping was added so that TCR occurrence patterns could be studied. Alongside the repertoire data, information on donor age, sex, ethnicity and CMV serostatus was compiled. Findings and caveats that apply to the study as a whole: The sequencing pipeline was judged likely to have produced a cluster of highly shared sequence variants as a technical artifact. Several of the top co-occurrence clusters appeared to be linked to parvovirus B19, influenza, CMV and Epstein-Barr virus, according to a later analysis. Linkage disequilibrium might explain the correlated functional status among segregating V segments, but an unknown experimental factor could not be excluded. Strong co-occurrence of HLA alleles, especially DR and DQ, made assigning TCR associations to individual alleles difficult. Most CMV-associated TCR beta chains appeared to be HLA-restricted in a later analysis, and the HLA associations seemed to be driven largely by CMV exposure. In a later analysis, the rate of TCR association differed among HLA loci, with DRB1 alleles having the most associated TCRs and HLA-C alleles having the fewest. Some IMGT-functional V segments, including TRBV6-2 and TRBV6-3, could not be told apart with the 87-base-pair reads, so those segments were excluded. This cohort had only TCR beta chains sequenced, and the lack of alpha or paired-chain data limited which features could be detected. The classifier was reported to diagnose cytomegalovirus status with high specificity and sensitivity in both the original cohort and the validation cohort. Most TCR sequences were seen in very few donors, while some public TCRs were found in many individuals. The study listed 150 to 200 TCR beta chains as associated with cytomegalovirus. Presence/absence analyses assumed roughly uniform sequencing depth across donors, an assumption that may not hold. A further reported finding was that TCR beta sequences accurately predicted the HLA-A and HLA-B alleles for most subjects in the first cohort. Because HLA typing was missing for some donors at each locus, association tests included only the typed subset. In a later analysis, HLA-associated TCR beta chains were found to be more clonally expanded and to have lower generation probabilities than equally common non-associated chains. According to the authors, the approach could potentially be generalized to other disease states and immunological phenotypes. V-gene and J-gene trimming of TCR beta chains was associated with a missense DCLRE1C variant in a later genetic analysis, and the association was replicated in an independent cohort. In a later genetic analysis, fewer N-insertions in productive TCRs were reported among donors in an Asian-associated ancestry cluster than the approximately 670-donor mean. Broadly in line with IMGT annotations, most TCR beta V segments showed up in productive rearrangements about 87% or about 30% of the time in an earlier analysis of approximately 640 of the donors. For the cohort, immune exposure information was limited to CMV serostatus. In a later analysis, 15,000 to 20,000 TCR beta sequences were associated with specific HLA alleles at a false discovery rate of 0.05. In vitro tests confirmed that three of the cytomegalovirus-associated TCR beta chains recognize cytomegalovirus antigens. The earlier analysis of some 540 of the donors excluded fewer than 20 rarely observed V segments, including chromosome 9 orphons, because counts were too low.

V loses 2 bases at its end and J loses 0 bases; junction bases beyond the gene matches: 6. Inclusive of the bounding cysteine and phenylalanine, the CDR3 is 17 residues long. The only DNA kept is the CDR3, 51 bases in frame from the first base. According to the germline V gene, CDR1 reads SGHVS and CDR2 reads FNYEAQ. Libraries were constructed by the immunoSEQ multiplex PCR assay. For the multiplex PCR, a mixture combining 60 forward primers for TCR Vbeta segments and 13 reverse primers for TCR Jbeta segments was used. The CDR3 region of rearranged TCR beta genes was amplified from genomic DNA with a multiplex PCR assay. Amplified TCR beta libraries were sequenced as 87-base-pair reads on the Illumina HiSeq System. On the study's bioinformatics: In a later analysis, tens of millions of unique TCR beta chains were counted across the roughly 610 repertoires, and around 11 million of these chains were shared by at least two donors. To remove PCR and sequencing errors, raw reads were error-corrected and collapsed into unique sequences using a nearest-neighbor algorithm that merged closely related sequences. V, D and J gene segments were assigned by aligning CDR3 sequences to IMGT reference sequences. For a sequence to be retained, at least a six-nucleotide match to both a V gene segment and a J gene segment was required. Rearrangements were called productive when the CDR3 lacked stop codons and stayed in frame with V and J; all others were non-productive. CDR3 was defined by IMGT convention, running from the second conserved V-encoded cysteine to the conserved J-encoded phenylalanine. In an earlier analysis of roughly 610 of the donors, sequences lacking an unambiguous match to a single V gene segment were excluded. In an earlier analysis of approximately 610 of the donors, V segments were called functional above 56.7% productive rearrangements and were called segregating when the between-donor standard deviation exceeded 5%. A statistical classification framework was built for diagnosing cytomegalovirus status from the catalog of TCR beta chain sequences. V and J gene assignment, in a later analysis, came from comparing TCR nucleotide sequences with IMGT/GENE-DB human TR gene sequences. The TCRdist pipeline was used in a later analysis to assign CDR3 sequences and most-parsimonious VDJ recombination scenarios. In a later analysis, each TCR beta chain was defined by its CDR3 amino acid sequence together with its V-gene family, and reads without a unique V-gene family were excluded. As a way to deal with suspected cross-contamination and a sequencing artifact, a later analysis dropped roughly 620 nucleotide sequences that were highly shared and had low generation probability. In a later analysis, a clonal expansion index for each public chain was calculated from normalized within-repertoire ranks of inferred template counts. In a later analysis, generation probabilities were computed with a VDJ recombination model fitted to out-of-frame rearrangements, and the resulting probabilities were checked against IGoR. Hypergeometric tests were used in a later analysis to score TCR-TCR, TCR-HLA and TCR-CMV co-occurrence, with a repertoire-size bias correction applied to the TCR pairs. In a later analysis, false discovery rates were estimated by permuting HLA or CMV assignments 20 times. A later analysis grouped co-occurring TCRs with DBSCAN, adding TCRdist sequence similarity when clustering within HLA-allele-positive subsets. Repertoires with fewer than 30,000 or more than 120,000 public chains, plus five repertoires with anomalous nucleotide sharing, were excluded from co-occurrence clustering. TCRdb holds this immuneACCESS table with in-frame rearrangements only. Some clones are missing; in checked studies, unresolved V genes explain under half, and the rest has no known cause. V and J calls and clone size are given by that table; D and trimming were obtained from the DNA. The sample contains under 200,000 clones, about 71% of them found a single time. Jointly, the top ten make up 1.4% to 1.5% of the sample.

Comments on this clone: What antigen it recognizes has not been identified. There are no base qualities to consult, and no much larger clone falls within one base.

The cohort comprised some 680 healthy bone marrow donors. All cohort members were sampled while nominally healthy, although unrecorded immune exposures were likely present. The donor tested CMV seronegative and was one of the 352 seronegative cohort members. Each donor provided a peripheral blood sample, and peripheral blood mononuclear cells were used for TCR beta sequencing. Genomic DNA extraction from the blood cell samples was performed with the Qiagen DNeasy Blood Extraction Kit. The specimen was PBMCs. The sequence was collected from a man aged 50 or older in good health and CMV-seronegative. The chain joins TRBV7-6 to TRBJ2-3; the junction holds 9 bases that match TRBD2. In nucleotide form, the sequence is TGTGCCAGCAGCTTATGGGCGGGGGGGACTAGCACAGATACGCAGTATTTT. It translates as CASSLWAGGTSTDTQYF.